This is a list of T cell receptor beta chains from one sample in a study of radiotherapy plus CTLA-4 blockade in lung cancer. Repertoires were generated with immunoSEQ multiplex PCR, while TCRdb's copy carries only in-frame clones and drops some. This table has about 45,000 clones, 70% to 80% appearing once. The specimen comprised peripheral blood, sampled from a patient treated with radiotherapy plus ipilimumab. These receptors were collected from a human donor with non-small cell lung cancer who had stable disease on radiotherapy plus ipilimumab. CDR3s include the opening cysteine and the closing phenylalanine or tryptophan. Each record gives: J gene, V gene, clone size, CDR3 protein. Size is stated for part of the rows, as once, few or many counts, or as a class when the clone is expanded.

J: TRBJ1-1; V: TRBV10-1; size: NA; CDR3: CASSRTDTEAFF
J: TRBJ2-7; V: TRBV6-5; size: few; CDR3: CASRHSGGASEQYF
J: TRBJ2-3; V: TRBV28; size: NA; CDR3: CALGRAGTDTQYF
J: TRBJ1-2; V: TRBV30; size: NA; CDR3: CAWIQQGPLGYTF
J: TRBJ2-1; V: TRBV11-2; size: NA; CDR3: CASSNRGSSYNEQFF
J: TRBJ1-1; V: TRBV7-6; size: NA; CDR3: CASSLTAGLQGTEAFF
J: TRBJ2-2; V: TRBV7-6; size: NA; CDR3: CASSGLGQGSGELFF
J: TRBJ2-2; V: TRBV7-9; size: NA; CDR3: CASSLGGAGDTGELFF
J: TRBJ2-2; V: TRBV7-9; size: NA; CDR3: CASSHNTAGTGELFF
J: TRBJ1-5; V: TRBV6-5; size: NA; CDR3: CASREDYSNQPQHF
J: TRBJ1-5; V: TRBV5-4; size: NA; CDR3: CASSLAGGGRNQPQHF
J: TRBJ1-5; V: TRBV6-5; size: few; CDR3: CASRPGTGGNQPQHF
J: TRBJ1-1; V: TRBV27; size: NA; CDR3: CASRQTGQTSTEAFF
J: TRBJ1-2; V: TRBV5-6; size: few; CDR3: CASSPYRVHGYTF
J: TRBJ2-3; V: TRBV18; size: NA; CDR3: CASSPLLTTGTLTDTQYF
J: TRBJ1-2; V: TRBV6-1; size: NA; CDR3: CASSEFRTVLNYGYTF
J: TRBJ2-3; V: TRBV5-1; size: NA; CDR3: CASSPQGGGWSADTQYF
J: TRBJ2-3; V: TRBV7-3; size: NA; CDR3: CASSGDRNTDTQYF
J: TRBJ2-3; V: TRBV5-8; size: few; CDR3: CASSLAGGLGFTQYF
J: TRBJ1-2; V: TRBV6-5; size: NA; CDR3: CASRRDRGNYGYTF
J: TRBJ1-5; V: TRBV19; size: once; CDR3: CASSIYRSNQPQHF
J: TRBJ1-5; V: TRBV10-3; size: few; CDR3: CAISEYVGASQPQHF
J: TRBJ2-3; V: TRBV14; size: once; CDR3: CASSPPGRSTDTQYF
J: TRBJ1-1; V: TRBV11-2; size: NA; CDR3: CASSLEVGNTEAFF
J: TRBJ2-3; V: TRBV5-1; size: NA; CDR3: CASSTFLLTDTQYF
J: TRBJ1-4; V: TRBV4-1; size: NA; CDR3: CASSREGVGTAATNEKLFF
J: TRBJ1-2; V: TRBV10-3; size: few; CDR3: CAINDREGLGRYGYTF
J: TRBJ1-5; V: TRBV6-5; size: NA; CDR3: CASSWDLNQPQHF
J: TRBJ1-1; V: TRBV4-1; size: few; CDR3: CASSLKNLQGRRVNTEAFF